A selection of T cell receptor beta chains follows, all from one sample in a study of graft-versus-host responses after intestinal transplantation. No antigens are known for them. Assay: immunoSEQ multiplex PCR; the TCRdb copy retains only in-frame clones and omits some. This table has roughly 89,000 clones, 80% to 95% appearing once. Sequences were derived from unstimulated CD4+ T cells sorted from spleen or lymph node cells, sampled before intestinal transplant. The receptors derive from a human donor who received an intestinal transplant. Both conserved end residues are part of each CDR3. Fields, in order: D gene, J gene, clone size, V gene, CDR3 protein, CDR3 DNA. The D gene is left open where the match is weak. Only part of the rows carry a size: once, few, many, or a class if the clone is expanded.

D: TRBD2; J: TRBJ2-1; size: -; V: TRBV4-1; CDR3: CASSQARGSGLAGRGEQFF; DNA: TGCGCCAGCAGCCAAGCCCGAGGGTCAGGACTAGCGGGAAGAGGAGAGCAGTTCTTC
D: -; J: TRBJ1-4; size: few; V: TRBV7-9; CDR3: CASSLGTPANEKLFF; DNA: TGTGCCAGCAGCTTAGGGACACCAGCTAATGAAAAACTGTTTTTT
D: TRBD1; J: TRBJ1-1; size: once; V: TRBV7-2; CDR3: CASSLGTGAPTEAFF; DNA: TGTGCCAGCAGCTTGGGGACAGGGGCCCCAACCGAAGCTTTCTTT
D: -; J: TRBJ2-7; size: -; V: TRBV7-6; CDR3: CASSSHPGLYYEQYF; DNA: TGTGCCAGCAGCTCACATCCGGGACTGTACTACGAGCAGTACTTC
D: -; J: TRBJ2-7; size: -; V: TRBV10-2; CDR3: CASSEFETGPYEQYF; DNA: TGCGCCAGCAGTGAGTTTGAGACAGGCCCCTACGAGCAGTACTTC
D: TRBD1; J: TRBJ2-5; size: -; V: TRBV4-1; CDR3: CASSQAWTGVLGTQYF; DNA: TGCGCCAGCAGCCAAGCCTGGACAGGGGTTTTAGGGACCCAGTACTTC
D: TRBD2; J: TRBJ2-3; size: once; V: TRBV18; CDR3: CASSLTSDERDTQYF; DNA: TGTGCCAGCTCCCTGACTAGCGATGAGAGAGATACGCAGTATTTT
D: -; J: TRBJ2-2; size: -; V: TRBV5-1; CDR3: CASSFRENTGELFF; DNA: TGCGCCAGCAGCTTCAGGGAAAATACCGGGGAGCTGTTTTTT
D: -; J: TRBJ2-7; size: -; V: TRBV28; CDR3: CASSEATASSYEQYF; DNA: TGTGCCAGCAGCGAGGCGACGGCCAGCTCCTACGAGCAGTACTTC
D: -; J: TRBJ2-3; size: once; V: TRBV29-1; CDR3: CSGQLDRTDTQYF; DNA: TGCAGCGGCCAACTAGACAGGACAGATACGCAGTATTTT
D: TRBD1; J: TRBJ2-7; size: once; V: TRBV5-1; CDR3: CASSPVGQGGLIEQYF; DNA: TGCGCCAGCAGCCCGGTCGGACAGGGCGGACTAATCGAGCAGTACTTC
D: -; J: TRBJ1-2; size: -; V: TRBV10-3; CDR3: CAISTGLAEGGYTF; DNA: TGTGCCATCTCTACAGGGCTCGCAGAGGGTGGCTACACCTTC
D: -; J: TRBJ2-2; size: -; V: TRBV18; CDR3: CASSPRAIGELFF; DNA: TGTGCCAGCTCACCACGGGCGATCGGGGAGCTGTTTTTT
D: -; J: TRBJ1-1; size: -; V: TRBV7-9; CDR3: CASSSGAGNTEAFF; DNA: TGTGCCAGCAGCTCAGGGGCAGGGAACACTGAAGCTTTCTTT
D: TRBD1; J: TRBJ2-5; size: once; V: TRBV10-1; CDR3: CASSGQQETQYF; DNA: TGCGCCAGCTCGGGACAGCAAGAGACCCAGTACTTC
D: TRBD1; J: TRBJ1-5; size: -; V: TRBV6-5; CDR3: CASSYSGQSNQPQHF; DNA: TGTGCCAGCAGTTACTCGGGACAGAGCAATCAGCCCCAGCATTTT
D: -; J: TRBJ1-3; size: -; V: TRBV11-2; CDR3: CASSYRGSMSSGNTIYF; DNA: TGTGCCAGCAGCTATAGGGGGAGTATGAGCTCTGGAAACACCATATATTTT
D: TRBD1; J: TRBJ1-2; size: -; V: TRBV14; CDR3: CASSANRGGGGYTF; DNA: TGTGCCAGCAGCGCAAACAGGGGCGGAGGTGGCTACACCTTC
D: -; J: TRBJ2-7; size: -; V: TRBV6-1; CDR3: CASSPYPTLYEQYF; DNA: TGTGCCAGCAGCCCGTACCCGACACTCTACGAGCAGTACTTC
D: -; J: TRBJ2-3; size: -; V: TRBV29-1; CDR3: CSVEPKDTQYF; DNA: TGCAGCGTTGAACCCAAAGATACGCAGTATTTT